This TCR beta chain originates from a study of blood T cells in healthy people across ages. CDR3 length equals 15 residues. Germline V gives CDR1 SGHTA, CDR2 FQGNSA. Alongside a J-beta primer mix, a sample-barcoded 5' primer served in a second PCR lasting about 7 to 12 cycles. One entry per CDR3 protein, called by TCRdb with MiXCR from the 5' RACE reads. The profile shows approximately 1,000,000 distinct CDR3 sequences, more than 30% of them singletons. As for this clonotype: At one boundary the junction diverges from the germline segment, which might be a read error.

What was sequenced was blood. The TCR originated in a man aged 18 to 29 in good health. The chain uses TRBV7-2 and TRBJ1-5; TRBD1 matches at 9 bases. The CDR3 coding sequence is TGTGCCAGCAGCTTATGGACAGGGGTTAATCAGCCCCGGCATTTT. Translated: CASSLWTGVNQPRHF.